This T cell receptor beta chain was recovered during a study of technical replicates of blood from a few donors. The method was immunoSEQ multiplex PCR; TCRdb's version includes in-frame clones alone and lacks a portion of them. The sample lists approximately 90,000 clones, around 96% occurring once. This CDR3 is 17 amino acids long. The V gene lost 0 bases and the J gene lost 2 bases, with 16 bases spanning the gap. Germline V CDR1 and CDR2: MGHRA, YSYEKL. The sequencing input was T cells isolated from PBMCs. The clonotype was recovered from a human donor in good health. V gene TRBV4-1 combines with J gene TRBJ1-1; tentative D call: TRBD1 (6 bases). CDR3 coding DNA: TGCGCCAGCAGCCAAGATCCAGGACAGACTCATAACACTGAAGCTTTCTTT. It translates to CASSQDPGQTHNTEAFF.